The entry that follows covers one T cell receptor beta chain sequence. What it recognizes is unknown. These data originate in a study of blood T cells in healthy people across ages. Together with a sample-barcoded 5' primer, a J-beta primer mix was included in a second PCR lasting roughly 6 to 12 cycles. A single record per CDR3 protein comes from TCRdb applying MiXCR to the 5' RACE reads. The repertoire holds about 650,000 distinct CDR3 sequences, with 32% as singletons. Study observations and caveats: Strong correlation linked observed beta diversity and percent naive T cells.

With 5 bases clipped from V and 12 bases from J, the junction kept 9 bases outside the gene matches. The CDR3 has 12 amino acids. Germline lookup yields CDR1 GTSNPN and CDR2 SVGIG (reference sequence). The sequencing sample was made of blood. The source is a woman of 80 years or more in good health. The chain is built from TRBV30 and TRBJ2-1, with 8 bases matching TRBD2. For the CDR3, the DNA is TGTGCCTGGGGACAAGCGGGGGATGGGCAGTTCTTC. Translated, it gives CAWGQAGDGQFF.